These 2 T cell receptor beta chains were sequenced from one sample in a study of siplizumab effects on memory and regulatory T cells. The repertoire was sequenced with immunoSEQ multiplex PCR; TCRdb's copy has only in-frame clones and lacks some. Altogether 80,000 to 95,000 clones are present, about 95% being singletons, with the ten largest covering around 20%. Sequenced input: CD8+ T cells sorted from blood. All receptors come from a human donor in good health.

The CDR3 DNA follows: TGTGCCAGCAGCCTAACTGCAGGGAGTTTTGGTGAAAAACTGTTTTTT. Translation gives CASSLTAGSFGEKLFF. The V and J genes are TRBV7-6 and TRBJ1-4, with D tentatively TRBD1 (5 bases). The CDR3 extends over 16 amino acids. The germline V gene has CDR1 SGHVS and CDR2 FNYEAQ. Trimming left V 5 bases short and J 7 bases short, with 20 bases between.

The chain has TRBV11-2 and TRBJ2-7; 7 nucleotides line up with TRBD1. The CDR3 loop spans 15 amino acids. V lost 1 base to trimming and J lost 4 bases; unmatched junction nucleotides: 7. The germline V gene has CDR1 SGHAT and CDR2 FQNNGV. CDR3 bases: TGTGCCAGCAGCTTAGGCTTGGCAGGGGGATACGAGCAGTACTTC. Translated: CASSLGLAGGYEQYF.